The T cell receptor (beta chain) described here comes from a study of blood T cell repertoires in COVID-19. At the level of the study: Material from acute and convalescent COVID-19 was sourced from the United States, Italy and Spain. PBMCs, B-cell-depleted T cells, or T cells provided the cDNA or gDNA that made up the material.

It was during active infection that Seattle patients were enrolled and then longitudinally followed. In the authors' methods: Nucleated cell counts were estimated from reference gene primer amplification. Using immunoSEQ multiplex PCR, the repertoire was profiled, and TCRdb retains in-frame clones only, with some absent. V, J and clone size are taken as reported in that table, and D and trimming were inferred from the DNA itself. The sample lists some 200,000 clones; 70% to 90% were seen once. Germline V CDR1 and CDR2: MNHEY, SVGAGI. This CDR3 contains 15 residues. The V end lost 8 bases, the J end lost 0 bases, and 16 bases lay between the germline ends.

The origin of this receptor is a woman between 65 and 79 years old with COVID-19, enrolled during active disease. The sequencing input was peripheral blood. The V and J genes are TRBV6-5 and TRBJ1-2; D not resolved. CDR3: CASERLGNTNYGYTF. CDR3 nucleotide sequence: TGTGCCAGCGAGAGACTGGGTAACACTAACTATGGCTACACCTTC.